What follows is one T cell receptor beta chain and its context. The data were taken from a study of blood T cell repertoires in COVID-19. Study at large: From the United States, Italy and Spain came samples of acute and convalescent COVID-19.

This CDR3 has 15 residues. Germline values: CDR1 SGHNT, CDR2 YENEEA. V dropped 1 base and J dropped 5 bases, with 14 bases sitting between them. Clones were read by immunoSEQ multiplex PCR, and TCRdb kept only the in-frame ones, dropping some. Of about 240,000 clones in the sample, roughly 90% were seen once. The specimen was peripheral blood. This chain links TRBV11-3 with TRBJ2-5; D is uncertain. The source is a man between 60 and 70 years old with acute or convalescent COVID-19. CDR3 DNA: TGTGCCAGCAGCTTAGGCGTGAGCCACCCGGAGACCCAGTACTTC. Translation: CASSLGVSHPETQYF.